This T cell receptor beta chain was identified in a study of control samples from healthy donors and cancer patients. The assay was immunoSEQ multiplex PCR, and TCRdb's table has in-frame clones only and misses some. The sample contains about 160,000 clones, under 96% of which appear only once. Germline V gives CDR1 MNHEY, CDR2 SVGAGI. Trimming shortened V by 8 bases and J by 6 bases, and 13 bases separated the two germline ends. The CDR3 covers 12 residues. Sample: blood. This TCR was recovered from a woman in her twenties or thirties in good health. The genes are TRBV6-5 and TRBJ1-2, with unresolved D. Here the CDR3 DNA reads TGTGCCAGCGTGTTTGTAGCGGATGGCTACACCTTC. This translates into CASVFVADGYTF.